This T cell receptor (beta chain) was recorded in a study of blood T cells in healthy people across ages. Study-wide results and limits: Researchers deemed the diversity estimates from one million T cells underestimates. The recorded TCR beta diversity per million T cells decreased in a roughly linear manner with age. Long-lived donors carried more naive CD4+ cells and greater diversity than aged donors.

Then a second PCR, running about 6 to 11 cycles, was carried out with a sample-barcoded 5' primer and a J-beta primer mix. One entry per CDR3 protein results from TCRdb running MiXCR on the 5' RACE reads. The sample has hundreds of thousands of distinct CDR3 sequences; under 25% are singletons. The CDR3 consists of 14 residues. V was clipped by 3 bases and J by 2 bases; unmatched bases: 3. The germline V gene encodes CDR1 LGHNA and CDR2 YSLEER. Concerning this clonotype itself: As yet, its antigen is unknown.

The TCR originated in a man in his 70s in good health. Specimen: blood. The chain is built from TRBV4-3 and TRBJ2-5; 7 bases match TRBD2. The CDR3 nucleotides read TGCGCCAGCAGCCAGAAGGGAGGGCAAGAGACCCAGTACTTC. As protein: CASSQKGGQETQYF.